This T cell receptor (beta chain) is drawn from a study of regulatory T cells in long-lasting Graves disease. On the study more broadly: The criterion for persistent Graves' disease was over 5 years of antithyroid drugs with positive TSH receptor antibodies. General study points: Gene preferences differed: TRBV28, TRBJ1-2, TRBJ2-5 in persistent cases. Whereas more than 950 public clonotypes were shared by new patients, persistent patients shared more, at a few thousand.

Sample time point: persistent/refractory GD, antithyroid drugs over 5 years with positive TRAb. The TCR library used RNA extracted from PBMCs. EDTA tubes received approximately 9.8 milliliters of drawn peripheral blood. The CDR3 is 12 amino acids. V lost 4 bases to trimming and J lost 5 bases, with 9 bases between them. Germline V gives CDR1 SGDLS, CDR2 YYNGEE. Combining iRepertoire HTBI primers with Arm-PCR of CDR3 regions, the authors built TCR beta libraries. TCRdb reanalysed the multiplex PCR reads using MiXCR and keeps one entry per CDR3 protein. This sample has about 470,000 distinct CDR3 sequences, with 20% to 25% found just once. A word on this clonotype: Its antigen remains unknown.

This material consisted of peripheral blood mononuclear cells (PBMCs), taken when the disease was refractory, from a patient treated with antithyroid drugs. The sequence came from a female donor with Graves disease. The chain has TRBV9 and TRBJ1-2, with D hard to call. The CDR3 protein is CASSSRSYGYTF. The CDR3 nucleotides read TGTGCCAGCAGCTCCCGGAGTTATGGCTACACCTTC.